This T cell receptor beta chain was sequenced in a study of blood T cell repertoires in COVID-19. About the study: Nucleic acid was either cDNA or gDNA, and it came from T cells, B-cell-depleted T cells, or PBMCs.

Clinical history reported by participants formed the basis on which cohorts were assigned. Original analysis: The authors estimated nucleated cell counts from reference gene primer amplification. Here immunoSEQ multiplex PCR was the method, and the copy in TCRdb shows in-frame clones only, minus some. Clonal size and the V and J genes are those of that table, whereas D and trimming came from the DNA. The repertoire includes fewer than 350,000 clones, nearly 90% of them detected once, and about 1.8% sits in the top ten. Germline V gene sequence: CDR1 SGHNT, CDR2 YYREEE (reference sequence). There are 16 residues in the CDR3. Germline trimming cut 0 bases from V and 4 bases from J; bases unmatched to any gene: 6.

Material: PBMCs or T cells enriched from blood (not recorded which). The TCR sequence derives from a young woman with acute COVID-19. This chain links TRBV5-4 with TRBJ1-2; TRBD1 matches 10 bases. The CDR3 DNA sequence: TGTGCCAGCAGCTTGGGGGGACAGGGGCCCACCTATGGCTACACCTTC. Protein sequence: CASSLGGQGPTYGYTF. The full variable domain, completed using reference TRBV5-4 and TRBJ1-2, is ETGVTQSPTHLIKTRGQQVTLRCSSQSGHNTVSWYQQALGQGPQFIFQYYREEENGRGNFPPRFSGLQFPNYSSELNVNALELDDSALYLCASSLGGQGPTYGYTFGSGTRLTVV.